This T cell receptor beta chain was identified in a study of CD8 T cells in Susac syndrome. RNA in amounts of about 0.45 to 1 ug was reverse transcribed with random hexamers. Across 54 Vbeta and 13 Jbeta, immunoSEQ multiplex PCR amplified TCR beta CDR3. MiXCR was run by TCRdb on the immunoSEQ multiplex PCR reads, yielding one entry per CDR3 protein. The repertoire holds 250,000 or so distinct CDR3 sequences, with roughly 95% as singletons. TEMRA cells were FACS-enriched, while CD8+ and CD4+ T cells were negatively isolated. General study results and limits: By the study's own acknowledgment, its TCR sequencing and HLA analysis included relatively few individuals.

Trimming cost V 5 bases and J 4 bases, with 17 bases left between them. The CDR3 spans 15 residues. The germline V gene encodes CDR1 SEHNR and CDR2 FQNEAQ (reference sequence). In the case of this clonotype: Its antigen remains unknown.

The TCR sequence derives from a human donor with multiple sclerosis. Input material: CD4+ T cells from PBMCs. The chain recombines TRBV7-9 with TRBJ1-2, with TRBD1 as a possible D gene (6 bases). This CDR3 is CASSIGQRSSYGYTF. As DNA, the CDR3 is TGTGCCAGCAGCATTGGACAGAGGTCTAGCTATGGCTACACCTTC.